This is a list of T cell receptor beta chains from one sample in a study of cytomegalovirus exposure and HLA in healthy donors. The table came from immunoSEQ multiplex PCR; TCRdb's copy has only in-frame clones and leaves some out. The sample lists over 130,000 clones, roughly 77% seen once, with 3.5% in the top ten. The sequenced sample consisted of PBMCs. These receptors were obtained from a human donor in good health. Both conserved end residues are part of each CDR3. D genes are given only for firm matches. For some rows the clone size is stated as once, few or many, or as a class when expanded; others skip it.

TRBV18	-	TRBJ2-5	-	TGTGCCAGCTCACCCCCCTCCCAAGAGACCCAGTACTTC	CASSPPSQETQYF
TRBV7-2	few	TRBJ1-3	TRBD1	TGTGCCAGCAGCCCGGGACAGGCGCGGGACACCATATATTTT	CASSPGQARDTIYF
TRBV6-1	-	TRBJ1-3	-	TGTGCCAGCAGTGAGGAGGGCACCATATATTTT	CASSEEGTIYF
TRBV30	-	TRBJ1-2	TRBD1	TGTGCCTGGTTAAACAGGGGGCTGAACTATGGCTACACCTTC	CAWLNRGLNYGYTF
TRBV25-1	-	TRBJ1-5	TRBD1	TGTGCCAGCAGTGGAGACAGGGCTTTTAATCAGCCCCAGCATTTT	CASSGDRAFNQPQHF
TRBV7-9	-	TRBJ1-5	-	TGTGCCAGCAGCTCCACGGGAAGAGATCAGCCCCAGCATTTT	CASSSTGRDQPQHF
TRBV7-9	-	TRBJ2-5	-	TGTGCCAGCAGCCCACCCGATCGACTGAAGAAGACCCAGTACTTC	CASSPPDRLKKTQYF
TRBV10-2	-	TRBJ1-1	-	TGCGCCAGCAGTGAGAGACTAATGAACACTGAAGCTTTCTTT	CASSERLMNTEAFF
TRBV15	once	TRBJ2-1	-	TGTGCCACCAGCAAATTACAGAGCGGTGAGCAGTTCTTC	CATSKLQSGEQFF
TRBV25-1	-	TRBJ1-5	TRBD1	TGTGCCAGCAGTGAGACAGGGGGCAATCAGCCCCAGCATTTT	CASSETGGNQPQHF
TRBV27	-	TRBJ2-7	TRBD1	TGTGCCAGCAAAAAAGACAGGGGGCTCTACGAGCAGTACTTC	CASKKDRGLYEQYF
TRBV5-1	-	TRBJ2-7	-	TGCGCCAGCAGCTTGTACAGTACCTACGAGCAGTACTTC	CASSLYSTYEQYF
TRBV10-3	-	TRBJ2-1	-	TGTGCCATCAGTGATCTAGCAAGGTCCTACAATGAGCAGTTCTTC	CAISDLARSYNEQFF
TRBV2	once	TRBJ2-7	-	TGTGCCAGCAGAAGGGGCACCTACGAGCAGTACTTC	CASRRGTYEQYF
TRBV9	-	TRBJ1-2	-	TGTGCCAGCAGCGTAGAGGGGGACTATGGCTACCCCTTC	CASSVEGDYGYPF
TRBV30	-	TRBJ2-5	-	TGTGCCTGGATGATCGGAGAGACCCAGTACTTC	CAWMIGETQYF
TRBV29-1	-	TRBJ2-3	-	TGCAGCGCCGGAGGCGCAGATACGCAGTATTTT	CSAGGADTQYF
TRBV7-6	-	TRBJ2-3	TRBD2	TGTGCCAGCAGCTTAGTCCCGGGAGGGTCCACAGATACGCAGTATTTT	CASSLVPGGSTDTQYF
TRBV4-1	-	TRBJ2-1	-	TGCGCCAGCAGCCATGCTGGAGGGGATGAGCAGTTCTTC	CASSHAGGDEQFF
TRBV4-1	few	TRBJ1-6	-	TGCGCCAGCAGCCTCAGGCAAGGCCAGGGGTCAACAAATTCACCCCTCCACTTT	CASSLRQGQGSTNSPLHF
TRBV19	-	TRBJ1-4	-	TGTGCCAGTAGTATAACCGGACAGCCAAATGAAAAACTGTTTTTT	CASSITGQPNEKLFF
TRBV7-2	-	TRBJ1-4	TRBD1	TGTGCCAGCAGAAAAATCGGACAGGGTAGTGAAAAACTGTTTTTT	CASRKIGQGSEKLFF
TRBV5-1	-	TRBJ1-3	-	TGCGCCAGCAGCTTGGGCGGAGACTCTGGAAACACCATATATTTT	CASSLGGDSGNTIYF
TRBV19	once	TRBJ1-6	-	TGTGCCAGTAGTAAGCGGGGGCGGGAGGATTCACCCCTCCACTTT	CASSKRGREDSPLHF
TRBV6-6	-	TRBJ1-1	-	TGTGCCAGCAGTTTTGGGGCCGGGACTGAAGCTTTCTTT	CASSFGAGTEAFF
TRBV30	-	TRBJ2-1	-	TGTGCCTGGAGTGACAGGGTGTCCTACAATGAGCAGTTCTTC	CAWSDRVSYNEQFF
TRBV14	-	TRBJ1-1	TRBD1	TGTGCCAGCAGCCAAGTGGCACAGGGGCCTGAAGCTTTCTTT	CASSQVAQGPEAFF
TRBV7-9	-	TRBJ2-3	-	TGTGCCAGCAGCTTAATAGCCAGGGGAAGGGCAGATACGCAGTATTTT	CASSLIARGRADTQYF
TRBV6-1	-	TRBJ1-1	-	TGTGCCAGCAGTGAAGGGCGGCAGGAAGCTTTCTTT	CASSEGRQEAFF
TRBV6-6	-	TRBJ1-1	-	TGTGCCAGCAGTTACTTAGAGGGGAACACTGAAGCTTTCTTT	CASSYLEGNTEAFF
TRBV7-2	-	TRBJ1-5	-	TGTGCCAGCAGCTTTGGGTCCGGGGGTATGTCGCCCCAGCATTTT	CASSFGSGGMSPQHF
TRBV2	once	TRBJ1-1	-	TGTGCCAGCAGTGACATTCCGGGTTCTGAAGCTTTCTTT	CASSDIPGSEAFF
TRBV7-8	-	TRBJ2-5	TRBD2	TGTGCCAGCAGAACTAGCGGGGGGGCCCCGCGGATGGAGACCCAGTACTTC	CASRTSGGAPRMETQYF
TRBV2	-	TRBJ1-2	-	TGTGCCAGCAGTGAGGTCGGGGAGATGGGAGGCTACACCTTC	CASSEVGEMGGYTF
TRBV2	-	TRBJ2-1	TRBD2	TGTGCCACGCGGACTAGCGGGACTAATGAGCAGTTCTTC	CATRTSGTNEQFF
TRBV28	-	TRBJ2-1	TRBD2	TGTGCCAGCAGCGGGACTAGCTGGGGCCGAAATGAGCAGTTCTTC	CASSGTSWGRNEQFF
TRBV13	-	TRBJ2-7	-	TGTGCCAGCAGCCCGCGGTACGAGCAGTACTTC	CASSPRYEQYF
TRBV15	-	TRBJ2-7	-	TGTGCCACCAGCAGGTCTAGGTCCTCCTACGAGCAGTACTTC	CATSRSRSSYEQYF